This T cell receptor (beta chain) appears in the sequencing data of a study of cytomegalovirus exposure and HLA in healthy donors. General study results and limits: Most TCR sequences proved rare, with some public TCRs found in many donors.

Of note for this clone: Its target is unknown.

Primers included in the PCR were 60 Vbeta and 13 Jbeta primers. The table came from immunoSEQ multiplex PCR; TCRdb's copy has only in-frame clones and leaves some out. The profile covers 150,000 to 200,000 clones, with around nine tenths appearing a single time and more than 1.5% taken by the ten largest. The V gene's germline CDR1 is LGHNA and CDR2 YSLEER. V trimming: 0 bases; J trimming: 5 bases; junction bases outside the gene matches: 4. The CDR3 has 15 residues. The chain joins TRBV4-3 to TRBJ2-7; 10 nucleotides align to TRBD2. The sample consisted of PBMCs. This receptor was identified in a young woman in good health and CMV-seronegative. DNA of the CDR3: TGCGCCAGCAGCCAAGAAGCTAGCGGGAGAAACGAGCAGTACTTC. It specifies CASSQEASGRNEQYF.